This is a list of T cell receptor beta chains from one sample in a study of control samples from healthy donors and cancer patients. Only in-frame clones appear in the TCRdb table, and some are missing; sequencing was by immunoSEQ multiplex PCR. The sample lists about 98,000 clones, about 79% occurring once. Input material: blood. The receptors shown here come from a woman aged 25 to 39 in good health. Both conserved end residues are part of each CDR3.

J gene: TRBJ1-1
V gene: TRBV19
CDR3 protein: CASSIDTGRNTEAFF

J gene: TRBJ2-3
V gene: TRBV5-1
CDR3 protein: CASSAGFSGTDTQYF

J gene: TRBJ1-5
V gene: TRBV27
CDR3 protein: CASSLRTGGIYSNQPQHF

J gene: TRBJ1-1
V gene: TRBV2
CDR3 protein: CASSRQGFGTEAFF

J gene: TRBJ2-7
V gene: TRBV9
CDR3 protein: CASSVDGSQPRF

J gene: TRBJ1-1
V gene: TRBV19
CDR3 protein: CASSDGGAGNTEAFF

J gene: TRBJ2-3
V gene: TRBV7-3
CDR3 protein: CASSLTVGWTDTQYF

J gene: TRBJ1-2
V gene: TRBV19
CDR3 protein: CASGTGRGYTF

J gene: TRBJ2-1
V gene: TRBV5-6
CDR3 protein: CASSFGWGSYNEQFF

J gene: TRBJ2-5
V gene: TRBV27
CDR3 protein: CASPPGPTRETQYF

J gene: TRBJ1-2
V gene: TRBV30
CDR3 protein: CAWTGQGYGYTF

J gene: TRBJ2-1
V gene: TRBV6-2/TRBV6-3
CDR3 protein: CASSSSSSYNEQFF

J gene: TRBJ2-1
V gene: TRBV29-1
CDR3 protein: CSVERGVKQFF

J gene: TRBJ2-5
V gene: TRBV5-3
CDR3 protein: CARSPPGQARETQYF

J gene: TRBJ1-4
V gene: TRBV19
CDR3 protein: CASSLKTAKGEKLFF

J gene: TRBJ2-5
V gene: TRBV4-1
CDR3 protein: CASSPGALAEETQYF

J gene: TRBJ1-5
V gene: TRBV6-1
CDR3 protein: CASSENRGRQPQHF

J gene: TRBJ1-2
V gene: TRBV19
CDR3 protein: CASSIPSAPGLTYGYTF

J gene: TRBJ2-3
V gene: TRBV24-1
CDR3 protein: CATSDPAAGSTDTQYF

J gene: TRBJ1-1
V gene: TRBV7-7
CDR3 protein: CASSQDRNTEAFF

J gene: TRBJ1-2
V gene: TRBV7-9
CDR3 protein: CASSLATGNGYTF

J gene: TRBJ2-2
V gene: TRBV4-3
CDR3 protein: CASSHRAGGPNTGELFF

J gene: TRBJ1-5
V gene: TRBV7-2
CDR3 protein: CASSLQGNQPQHF

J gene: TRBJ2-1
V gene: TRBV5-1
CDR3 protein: CASREVQGLYNEQFF

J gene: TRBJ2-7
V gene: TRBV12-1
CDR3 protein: CASSFEREDSYEQYF

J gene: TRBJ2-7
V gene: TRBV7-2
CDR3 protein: CASSLDRLHYEQYF

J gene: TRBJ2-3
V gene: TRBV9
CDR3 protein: CASSVGGGSTDTQYF

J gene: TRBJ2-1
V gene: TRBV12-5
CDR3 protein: CASGLGRASYNEQFF

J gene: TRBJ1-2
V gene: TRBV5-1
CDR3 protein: CASSEEVRADGYTF

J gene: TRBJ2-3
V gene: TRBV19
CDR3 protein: CASSPRDRGQDTQYF

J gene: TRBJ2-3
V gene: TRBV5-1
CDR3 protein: CASFSGKSTDTQYF

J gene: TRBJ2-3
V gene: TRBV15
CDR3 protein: CATSRDARPSPDTQYF

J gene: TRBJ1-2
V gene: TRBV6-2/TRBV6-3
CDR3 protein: CASSFDRYGYTF

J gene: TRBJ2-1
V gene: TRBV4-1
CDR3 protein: CASSQDGPSGVRGNEQFF

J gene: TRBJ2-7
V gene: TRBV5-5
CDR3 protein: CASSTAGALSYEQYF